A single sample gave rise to the 29 T cell receptor beta chains below, sequenced in a study of T-cell reconstitution after alpha-beta-depleted transplantation in children. This sample's TCRbeta library carried unique molecular identifier barcodes. MiXCR was run by TCRdb on the PCR reads, yielding one entry per CDR3 protein. The repertoire includes roughly 610,000 distinct CDR3 sequences, over 9.5% of them detected once, and less than 5% sits in the top ten. The sample was PBMCs from the stem cell graft donor, taken from the stem cell graft. The receptor set was obtained from a human donor who donated a stem cell graft to a child with acute myeloid leukemia.

This clonotype was detected only a few times. The V gene is TRBV3-1, the J gene TRBJ2-2; D is uncertain. The V gene's germline CDR1 is LGHDT and CDR2 YNNKEL (reference sequence). V was pared by 3 bases and J by 7 bases, with 12 bases between. CDR3 size: 14 residues. CDR3 sequence (DNA): TGTGCCAGCAGCCAGGATTTCGTAATCGGGGAGCTGTTTTTT. Translating gives CASSQDFVIGELFF.

This clonotype was observed many times. The CDR3: CASRPTGKSSYNEQFF. CDR3 bases: TGTGCCAGCAGACCAACAGGGAAGAGCTCCTACAATGAGCAGTTCTTC. This chain connects TRBV12-3 or TRBV12-4 to TRBJ2-1; the D gene is possibly TRBD1 (6 bases). Between the trimmed V and J ends, which lost 6 bases and 0 bases, there was a span of 15 bases. This CDR3 region has 16 residues.

This clonotype was detected many times. The V and J genes are TRBV12-3 or TRBV12-4 and TRBJ2-3; D not certain. Deletions cut 8 bases from V and 1 base from J, with 13 bases between. This CDR3 is built from 14 residues. In nucleotides, the CDR3 is TGTGCCAGCCTCCGAGACTCTCGCACAGATACGCAGTATTTT. This translates into CASLRDSRTDTQYF.

The chain couples TRBV29-1 to TRBJ2-7; TRBD1 matches 8 bases. The J segment lost 8 bases and the V segment lost 0 bases, leaving 9 bases of the junction unmatched. This CDR3 has 14 residues. Germline lookup yields CDR1 SQVTM and CDR2 ANQGSEA. The CDR3 DNA follows: TGCAGCGTTGAAGATGCAGGACAGGGTATGAAGCAGTACTTC. Translated: CSVEDAGQGMKQYF.

This clonotype has more than one count but fewer than ten. The rearrangement links TRBV6-5 to TRBJ2-6, with D perhaps being TRBD1 or TRBD2 (5 bases each). From germline, CDR1 is MNHEY and CDR2 SVGAGI. Between the trimmed V and J ends, which lost 2 bases and 2 bases, there was a span of 7 bases. The CDR3 has 15 amino acids. CDR3 nucleotide sequence: TGTGCCAGCAGTTACGGGGGTCCTGGGGCCAACGTCCTGACTTTC. Amino acids: CASSYGGPGANVLTF.

This clonotype was detected a few times. The J gene is TRBJ2-1, the V gene TRBV5-1; D is perhaps TRBD1 or TRBD2 (5 bases each). V lost 6 bases, J lost 9 bases, and 16 bases lay in between. The length of the CDR3 is 13 residues. The germline V gene has CDR1 SGHRS and CDR2 YFSETQ. The CDR3 here is CASTTTLRGEQFF. The CDR3 coding sequence is TGCGCCAGCACCACCACGTTGAGGGGTGAGCAGTTCTTC.

This clonotype was found a few times. The chain joins TRBV28 to TRBJ2-7, with 7 bases matching TRBD1. This CDR3 has 15 residues. V lost 0 bases to trimming and J lost 6 bases; unmatched junction nucleotides: 8. Germline CDR1 and CDR2: MDHEN and SYDVKM. The CDR3 nucleotides are TGTGCCAGCAGTTTATGTACTGGACAGGTATGCGAGCAGTACTTC. Translated: CASSLCTGQVCEQYF.

This clonotype was recorded many times. The chain links TRBV5-1 to TRBJ1-1, with 9 bases lining up with TRBD1. Germline trimming cut 5 bases from V and 1 base from J; bases unmatched to any gene: 6. The CDR3 runs 15 residues. The germline V gene has CDR1 SGHRS and CDR2 YFSETQ. In DNA, the CDR3 is TGCGCCAGCAGGCCGACAGGGGGACCGAACACTGAAGCTTTCTTT. Its translation: CASRPTGGPNTEAFF.

This clonotype was counted at least ten times. V usage is TRBV5-6 and J usage is TRBJ2-1, with TRBD1 as a possible D gene (5 bases). This CDR3 region has 15 residues. Germline CDR1 is SGHDT and CDR2 is YYEEEE. V was shortened by 2 bases and J by 1 base, with 10 bases between the two germline ends. The CDR3 is CASSFGQGSYNEQFF. Here the CDR3 DNA reads TGTGCCAGCAGCTTCGGTCAGGGATCCTACAATGAGCAGTTCTTC.

This clonotype was counted a few times. The J gene is TRBJ1-5, the V gene TRBV7-2; D gene unclear. Germline CDR1 SGHTA, CDR2 FQGNSA. The V and J ends lost 1 base and 7 bases respectively, with 8 bases between them. The CDR3 runs to 13 residues. This CDR3 is CASSLVQDQPQHF. The CDR3 DNA follows: TGTGCCAGCAGCTTAGTTCAGGACCAGCCCCAGCATTTT.

The chain employs TRBV7-2 and TRBJ2-2, with D tentatively TRBD1 (5 bases). Trimming removed 5 bases at V and 1 base at J, with 17 bases between. CDR1 SGHTA and CDR2 FQGNSA come from the germline V gene. The CDR3 loop spans 17 amino acids. The CDR3 DNA reads TGTGCCAGCAGCAAGTACAGGAAAAACCTGAACACCGGGGAGCTGTTTTTT. This gives the protein CASSKYRKNLNTGELFF.

The chain carries TRBV3-1 and TRBJ2-1; 12 bases match TRBD1. This CDR3 comprises 18 residues. Trimming removed 6 bases from V and 0 bases from J; junction bases left unmatched: 9. Germline V gives CDR1 LGHDT, CDR2 YNNKEL (reference sequence). CDR3 amino acids: CASRTGTGGDPSYNEQFF. CDR3 DNA: TGTGCCAGCAGGACCGGGACAGGGGGCGACCCCTCCTACAATGAGCAGTTCTTC.

This clonotype was counted at least ten times. J is TRBJ2-1 and V is TRBV12-3 or TRBV12-4, with D possibly being TRBD2 (5 bases). Trimming pared 7 bases from V and 0 bases from J, leaving 16 bases between. The length of the CDR3 is 16 residues. The CDR3 sequence: CASTLSPGSSYNEQFF. Written as DNA, the CDR3 is TGTGCCAGCACCTTATCTCCGGGAAGCTCCTACAATGAGCAGTTCTTC.

This clonotype showed up many times. The chain joins TRBV3-1 to TRBJ1-1; D is undetermined. Trimming took off 6 bases at V and 3 bases at J, with 8 bases between the two ends. Per the germline V gene, CDR1 is LGHDT and CDR2 is YNNKEL (reference sequence). This CDR3 spans 12 amino acids. The CDR3 protein is CASSRDYTEAFF. The CDR3 bases are TGTGCCAGCAGTCGTGACTACACTGAAGCTTTCTTT.

V usage is TRBV20-1 and J usage is TRBJ2-2; 8 positions match TRBD1. Germline loops: CDR1 DFQATT, CDR2 SNEGSKA (reference sequence). The V and J ends lost 5 bases and 0 bases, in that order; junction bases with no gene match: 17. This CDR3 spans 19 amino acids. For the CDR3, the DNA is TGCAGTGCTCCGCACCGAGTCAGGCAGGGGGCTGCGAACACCGGGGAGCTGTTTTTT. As protein: CSAPHRVRQGAANTGELFF.

This clonotype has only a few counts. J is TRBJ2-3 and V is TRBV6-2 or TRBV6-3; a possible D gene is TRBD1 (6 bases). The CDR3 length is 16 residues. From germline, CDR1 is MNHEY and CDR2 SVGEGT. Trimming removed 0 bases from V and 0 bases from J, with 10 bases in between. The CDR3 protein is CASSYSSGASTDTQYF. DNA of the CDR3: TGTGCCAGCAGTTACTCATCAGGGGCTAGCACAGATACGCAGTATTTT.

This clonotype has just a few counts. The V call is TRBV20-1, the J call TRBJ2-7; 12 bases map to TRBD2. CDR3 length: 15 amino acids. After removal of 6 bases from V and 5 bases from J, the junction contained 11 bases not matched to a gene. Germline CDR1 is DFQATT and CDR2 is SNEGSKA (reference sequence). The CDR3 loop reads CSAPVLAGGPHEQYF. The CDR3 DNA reads TGCAGTGCCCCGGTTCTAGCGGGAGGGCCCCACGAGCAGTACTTC.

This chain connects TRBV20-1 to TRBJ2-2; D is possibly TRBD2 (6 bases). Germline V lookup: CDR1 DFQATT, CDR2 SNEGSKA (reference sequence). The ends were cut back, 5 bases at V and 5 bases at J, with 18 bases in the middle. The CDR3 totals 15 residues. The CDR3 nucleotides are TGCAGTGCTTCGGAACCGGGACTCCGAACCGGGGAGCTGTTTTTT. Protein: CSASEPGLRTGELFF.

The table lists this clonotype with many counts. The chain employs TRBV29-1 and TRBJ2-3; D uncertain. V gave up 5 bases and J gave up 3 bases, with 12 bases separating them. Germline CDR1 and CDR2: SQVTM and ANQGSEA. CDR3 length: 13 amino acids. CDR3 DNA: TGCAGCGTTCCCTACTACGGAACAGATACGCAGTATTTT. Protein: CSVPYYGTDTQYF.

The rearrangement links TRBV20-1 to TRBJ1-1; D not resolved. The CDR3 runs to 14 residues. Germline CDR1 and CDR2: DFQATT and SNEGSKA (reference sequence). V was shortened by 5 bases and J by 1 base, with 14 bases between the two germline ends. In DNA form, the CDR3 reads TGCAGTGCTGCACCCTCCCCAGGGAACACTGAAGCTTTCTTT. Encoded protein: CSAAPSPGNTEAFF.

The V gene is TRBV6-5, the J gene TRBJ2-5, with TRBD1 identical over 8 bases. This CDR3 is built from 16 residues. Per germline, CDR1 MNHEY and CDR2 SVGAGI. The trim removed 0 bases at V and 2 bases at J, leaving 5 bases unmatched. The CDR3 DNA is TGTGCCAGCAGTTACTCGGCAGGGGGCGGGCAAGAGACCCAGTACTTC. Translation: CASSYSAGGGQETQYF.

In this sample, this clonotype turned up many times. The chain joins TRBV29-1 to TRBJ2-7, with no clear D. Germline V gives CDR1 SQVTM, CDR2 ANQGSEA. The germline V and J ends were trimmed by 5 bases and 2 bases, with 10 bases remaining between them. There are 12 residues in the CDR3. The CDR3 loop reads CSVRPSPYEQYF. CDR3 in DNA: TGCAGCGTTCGACCCTCTCCCTACGAGCAGTACTTC.

This clonotype came up once. J is TRBJ2-6 and V is TRBV27, with D maybe TRBD1 (6 bases). The germline gives CDR1 MNHEY, CDR2 SMNVEV (reference sequence). The CDR3 consists of 17 residues. V was cut by 6 bases and J by 1 base, with 16 bases left in between. CDR3 in DNA: TGTGCCAGCAGGCCGATCCTAAGGGGGTCTGGGGCCAACGTCCTGACTTTC. Translating it yields CASRPILRGSGANVLTF. Using reference TRBV27 and TRBJ2-6 for the parts outside the CDR3, the full variable domain is EAQVTQNPRYLITVTGKKLTVTCSQNMNHEYMSWYRQDPGLGLRQIYYSMNVEVTDKGDVPEGYKVSRKEKRNFPLILESPSPNQTSLYFCASRPILRGSGANVLTFGAGSRLTVL.

The J gene is TRBJ1-5, the V gene TRBV6-2 or TRBV6-3; possible D gene TRBD1, 6 bases. V lost 4 bases to trimming and J lost 3 bases, with 10 bases between them. This CDR3 is built from 14 residues. Germline-derived CDR1 and CDR2 are MNHEY and SVGEGT. For the CDR3, the DNA is TGTGCCAGCAGTTCCCAGGGGTACAATCAGCCCCAGCATTTT. Translated: CASSSQGYNQPQHF.

This clonotype was found a few times. The V gene is TRBV7-2, the J gene TRBJ2-7; D gene uncertain. CDR1 is SGHTA and CDR2 is FQGNSA in the germline V gene. This CDR3 region has 14 residues. With 5 bases removed from V and 2 bases from J, the gap between germline ends came to 13 bases. In DNA form, the CDR3 reads TGTGCCAGCAGCCCGAACCGGGCCACCTACGAGCAGTACTTC. It translates to CASSPNRATYEQYF. Together with reference TRBV7-2 and TRBJ2-7, the CDR3 gives the full variable domain: GAGVSQSPSNKVTEKGKDVELRCDPISGHTALYWYRQSLGQGLEFLIYFQGNSAPDKSGLPSDRFSAERTGGSVSTLTIQRTQQEDSAVYLCASSPNRATYEQYFGPGTRLTVT.

This clonotype was observed at least ten times. The chain joins TRBV6-5 to TRBJ1-1, with D unclear. V lost 9 bases and J lost 0, with 8 bases in between. From germline, CDR1 is MNHEY and CDR2 SVGAGI. The length of the CDR3 is 12 residues. The CDR3 nucleotides are TGTGCCAGTTCCAAGTTGAACACTGAAGCTTTCTTT. Its protein product is CASSKLNTEAFF.

This clonotype was picked up a small number of times. The gene calls are TRBV3-1 and TRBJ2-5; no definite D call. CDR3 length: 15 residues. CDR1 is LGHDT and CDR2 is YNNKEL in the germline V gene (reference sequence). V was pared by 0 bases and J by 2 bases, with 10 bases between. The CDR3 is CASSQDLGSQETQYF. In DNA, the CDR3 is TGTGCCAGCAGCCAAGATCTCGGATCGCAAGAGACCCAGTACTTC.

This sequence joins TRBV29-1 and TRBJ2-3; D not certain. The V and J ends lost 5 bases and 2 bases respectively, with 8 bases between them. CDR1 is SQVTM and CDR2 is ANQGSEA in the germline V gene. The CDR3 is made up of 12 amino acids. CDR3 nucleotides: TGCAGCGTTTCGCACGACACAGATACGCAGTATTTT. It specifies CSVSHDTDTQYF.

Only a few counts were recorded for this clonotype. The chain uses TRBV4-2 and TRBJ2-2; D possibly matches TRBD1 or TRBD2 (7 bases each). The germline gives CDR1 LGHNA, CDR2 YNFKEQ. The germline V and J ends were trimmed by 3 bases and 7 bases, with 21 bases remaining between them. This CDR3 has 17 residues. As DNA, the CDR3 is TGTGCCAGCAGCCAGGCTGGGATGGGAGGGGGCGGCGGGGAGCTGTTTTTT. Translating gives CASSQAGMGGGGGELFF.